What follows is one T cell receptor beta chain and its context. This sample stems from a study of cytomegalovirus exposure and HLA in healthy donors. Germline CDR1 is SGHDN and CDR2 is FVKESK. The CDR3 runs 15 residues. V lost 2 bases and J lost 0, with 8 bases in between. PCR was performed using 60 Vbeta and 13 Jbeta primers. Here immunoSEQ multiplex PCR was the method, and the copy in TCRdb shows in-frame clones only, minus some. Recorded for this sample: about 140,000 clones. This TCR was recovered from a woman between 18 and 29 years old in good health and CMV-seronegative. The genes are TRBV14 and TRBJ1-3; D possibly corresponds to TRBD1 (6 bases). Sequenced material: PBMCs. The CDR3 region has the DNA TGTGCCAGCAGCCAAAGGGGGACCTCTGGAAACACCATATATTTT. This sequence encodes CASSQRGTSGNTIYF.